In its sample, the clone carrying this T cell receptor beta chain was seen many times. Building the TCR beta libraries relied on iRepertoire HTBI primers, and CDR3 regions underwent Arm-PCR. In TCRdb, the multiplex PCR reads were re-called with MiXCR into one record per CDR3 protein. The sample shows 250,000 or so distinct CDR3 sequences, 15% to 20% of them seen only once. Time point of the sample: newly diagnosed GD, antithyroid drugs for less than 3 months. After RNA was extracted from PBMCs, the TCR library was made from it. This sample was included in a study of regulatory T cells in long-lasting Graves disease. V gave up 3 bases and J gave up 4 bases, with 16 bases separating them. Germline V gives CDR1 SGHRS, CDR2 YFSETQ. The CDR3 runs to 15 residues. A further study also used this sample, focusing on T cells in Graves' hyperthyroidism and ophthalmopathy.

The chain recombines TRBV5-1 with TRBJ2-5; TRBD1 is a possible D gene (6 bases). The receptor was derived from a woman in her 30s with Graves disease. The sequencing here drew on peripheral blood mononuclear cells (PBMCs), taken at new diagnosis, from a patient treated with antithyroid drugs. CDR3 protein: CASSSLPGGIETQYF. The CDR3 bases are TGCGCCAGCAGCTCCCTCCCTGGGGGCATAGAGACCCAGTACTTC.